Listed below are T cell receptor beta chains from one sample, sequenced in a study of T cells in localized non-small cell lung cancer. Repertoires were generated with immunoSEQ multiplex PCR, while TCRdb's copy carries only in-frame clones and drops some. The sample records tens of thousands of clones, more than 75% being singletons. Sample: peripheral blood, taken before any cancer treatment. The receptor source for this set is a woman aged 35 to 69 with stage I squamous cell lung carcinoma. Each CDR3 is given with its conserved first and last residue. Each record gives: V gene, J gene, CDR3 protein.

TRBV7-7	TRBJ2-3	CASSSEVADTQYF
TRBV5-1	TRBJ1-2	CASSLAGTRGYGYTF
TRBV9	TRBJ2-3	CASSVGVGGTGGVDTQYF
TRBV18	TRBJ1-6	CASSSAGQGYNSPLHF
TRBV5-6	TRBJ2-3	CASSRGRKTSTDTQYF
TRBV27	TRBJ1-4	CASSPMTPGREKLFF
TRBV6-5	TRBJ2-7	CASSSPQTYEQYF
TRBV7-9	TRBJ2-5	CASSLDRIATQETQYF
TRBV7-7	TRBJ2-5	CASSTNGQGPESQYF
TRBV30	TRBJ1-1	CAGARTLNTEAFF
TRBV6-6	TRBJ2-7	CASSYGADYEQYF
TRBV5-4	TRBJ2-5	CASSQLGQGIETQYF
TRBV6-5	TRBJ2-2	CASSYSISGPGELFF
TRBV30	TRBJ1-5	CAWSPLDGNQPQHF
TRBV30	TRBJ1-1	CAWSATGTEAFF
TRBV13	TRBJ2-4	CASSSDRVGAKNIQYF
TRBV11-3	TRBJ2-7	CASSLDGNSGYEQYF
TRBV6-5	TRBJ2-7	CASSPRDRPYEQYF
TRBV14	TRBJ2-1	CASSQDGRQINEQFF
TRBV5-1	TRBJ2-1	CASSLAGSSYNEQFF
TRBV5-1	TRBJ1-2	CASSLDRTYGYTF
TRBV28	TRBJ2-4	CASSLDTRLAKNIQYF
TRBV9	TRBJ2-2	CASSVGSGANTGELFF
TRBV21-1	TRBJ2-2	CATSTGELFF
TRBV5-8	TRBJ2-5	CASERGAYQETQYF
TRBV11-3	TRBJ2-7	CASSLDGSSEQYF
TRBV2	TRBJ2-5	CASTGGNQETQYF
TRBV7-3	TRBJ1-2	CASSHGQGVYGYTF